A single sample gave rise to the 24 T cell receptor beta chains below, sequenced in a study of beta chain features in type 1 diabetes. The investigators reverse transcribed all of the isolated RNA, so they sequenced expressed TCRB transcripts. Sequencing was performed with immunoSEQ multiplex PCR; in TCRdb, only in-frame clones are kept and a portion is missing. The table records about 470,000 clones, roughly 30% of them present only once. Sequencing used naive CD4+ T cells from blood. The source is a man aged 18 to 29 in good health.

The chain carries TRBV30 and TRBJ1-3, with TRBD1 matching over 7 bases. Looked up from germline, CDR1 is GTSNPN and CDR2 is SVGIG (reference sequence). Trimming at V came to 3 bases and at J to 1 base, leaving 0 bases not matched to a gene. CDR3 length: 13 amino acids. The CDR3 nucleotides read TGTGCCTGGAGGACAGGGTCTGGAAACACCATATATTTT. This encodes CAWRTGSGNTIYF.

The DNA of the CDR3 is TGTGCCACCCGGGGCGGTGACACAGATACGCAGTATTTT. Its protein product is CATRGGDTDTQYF. The chain is built from TRBV10-3 and TRBJ2-3; either TRBD1 or TRBD2 may fit D (5 bases each). The CDR3 spans 13 residues. V gave up 10 bases and J gave up 2 bases, with 13 bases separating them. Germline V gives CDR1 ENHRY, CDR2 SYGVKD.

The chain couples TRBV9 to TRBJ2-1; D is perhaps TRBD2 (6 bases). The germline gives CDR1 SGDLS, CDR2 YYNGEE. V lost 0 bases, J lost 12 bases, and 13 bases lay in between. This CDR3 is built from 13 residues. This chain's CDR3 is CASSVVGVSGQFF. The CDR3 DNA is TGTGCCAGCAGCGTAGTCGGCGTTAGCGGGCAGTTCTTC. Full variable domain (missing parts from reference TRBV9 and TRBJ2-1): DSGVTQTPKHLITATGQRVTLRCSPRSGDLSVYWYQQSLDQGLQFLIQYYNGEERAKGNILERFSAQQFPDLHSELNLSSLELGDSALYFCASSVVGVSGQFFGPGTRLTVL.

This chain joins TRBV5-1 and TRBJ2-7; 8 nucleotides line up with TRBD2. Germline CDR1 reads SGHRS; CDR2 reads YFSETQ. Trimming at V came to 5 bases and at J to 2 bases, leaving 6 bases not matched to a gene. The CDR3 spans 14 residues. DNA of the CDR3: TGCGCCAGCAGTCCGACGGGAGGGCCCTACGAGCAGTACTTC. Amino acid sequence: CASSPTGGPYEQYF.

This clone turned up a few times. This rearrangement joins TRBV25-1 to TRBJ2-5; tentative D call: TRBD1 (7 bases). Germline V CDR1 and CDR2: MGHDK, SYGVNS. This CDR3 comprises 13 residues. V was clipped by 4 bases and J by 4 bases, with 10 bases between them. For the CDR3, the DNA is TGTGCCAGCAGTGGACAGGGAGGAGAGACCCAGTACTTC. It yields the protein CASSGQGGETQYF.

The V gene is TRBV29-1, the J gene TRBJ1-2, with D perhaps matching TRBD1 (5 bases). V lost 1 base and J 8 bases, leaving 14 bases between the germline ends. The germline CDR1 and CDR2 sequences are SQVTM and ANQGSEA. The CDR3 contains 13 residues. The CDR3 nucleotides are TGCAGCGTTGAAGCCCCGGGATACAGGGGCTACACCTTC. Its translation is CSVEAPGYRGYTF.

V usage is TRBV7-2 and J usage is TRBJ2-1; D call uncertain. The CDR3 loop spans 13 amino acids. Germline CDR1 is SGHTA and CDR2 is FQGNSA. Trimming took off 5 bases at V and 9 bases at J, with 14 bases between the two ends. CDR3 sequence (DNA): TGTGCCAGCAGCAAATCGACGGGCGGTGAGCAGTTCTTC. Its translation: CASSKSTGGEQFF.

The chain carries TRBV25-1 and TRBJ2-1; no firm D call. From germline, CDR1 is MGHDK and CDR2 SYGVNS. The CDR3 is 10 residues long. The ends were cut back, 8 bases at V and 7 bases at J, with 6 bases in the middle. CDR3 bases: TGTGCCAGCCGATATAATGAGCAGTTCTTC. Encoded protein: CASRYNEQFF. The entire variable domain, with the rest obtained from reference TRBV25-1 and TRBJ2-1, is as follows: EADIYQTPRYLVIGTGKKITLECSQTMGHDKMYWYQQDPGMELHLIHYSYGVNSTEKGDLSSESTVSRIRTEHFPLTLESARPSHTSQYLCASRYNEQFFGPGTRLTVL.

The rearrangement joins TRBV5-1 to TRBJ2-1, with 7 bases lining up with TRBD1. The CDR3 is made up of 14 amino acids. Per the germline V gene, CDR1 is SGHRS and CDR2 is YFSETQ. After removal of 7 bases from V and 4 bases from J, the junction contained 8 bases not matched to a gene. For the CDR3, the DNA is TGCGCCAGCGGAGCCGGGACAGCTTACAATGAGCAGTTCTTC. This sequence encodes CASGAGTAYNEQFF.

CDR3 DNA: TGTGCCACCAGCAGAGTGGCAGGGTCATTAACAGATACGCAGTATTTT. Encoded protein: CATSRVAGSLTDTQYF. The chain uses TRBV15 and TRBJ2-3; tentatively, D is TRBD1 (5 bases). Germline CDR1 LNHNV, CDR2 YYDKDF (reference sequence). The CDR3 is made up of 16 amino acids. V lost 1 base and J 3 bases, leaving 14 bases between the germline ends.

A word on this clone: Other DNA sequences in the same sample also yield this CDR3. The J gene is TRBJ2-3, the V gene TRBV30; D not resolved. Trimming stripped 0 bases from V and 4 bases from J, with 5 bases between. The CDR3 has 12 amino acids. Germline loops: CDR1 GTSNPN, CDR2 SVGIG (reference sequence). This CDR3 is CAWSVGPDTQYF. DNA for the CDR3: TGTGCCTGGAGTGTGGGCCCAGATACGCAGTATTTT.

The sample holds a few counts of this clone. CDR3 nucleotides: TGCGCCAGCAGCCCCCAGAGAAGCACAGATACGCAGTATTTT. Translation gives CASSPQRSTDTQYF. This chain links TRBV5-1 with TRBJ2-3, with no clear D. Per the germline V gene, CDR1 is SGHRS and CDR2 is YFSETQ. Between the trimmed V and J ends, which lost 4 bases and 0 bases, there was a span of 9 bases. The CDR3 sequence is 14 residues long.

This chain links TRBV30 with TRBJ2-1, with TRBD2 matching over 10 bases. CDR1 is GTSNPN and CDR2 is SVGIG in the germline V gene (reference sequence). CDR3 length equals 13 residues. The junction had 5 bases not matched to a gene; V was cut back by 3 bases and J by 9 bases. The CDR3 spells CAWRGTSAGEQFF. The CDR3 DNA follows: TGTGCCTGGAGGGGGACTAGCGCGGGTGAGCAGTTCTTC.

In this sample, this clone turned up a few times. This chain links TRBV7-9 with TRBJ1-2; maybe TRBD1 (6 bases). This CDR3 is built from 16 residues. V was pared by 5 bases and J by 4 bases, with 20 bases between. The germline CDR1 and CDR2 sequences are SEHNR and FQNEAQ (reference sequence). For the CDR3, the DNA is TGTGCCAGCAGCCCCCTTCGGGGGCAGCTAAGCTATGGCTACACCTTC. Translating gives CASSPLRGQLSYGYTF.

The chain uses TRBV7-9 and TRBJ2-1; 8 positions match TRBD2. This CDR3 is built from 16 residues. Germline CDR1 is SEHNR and CDR2 is FQNEAQ (reference sequence). V gave up 11 bases and J gave up 7 bases; unmatched junction bases: 19. CDR3 sequence reads: CAVITSGRDHSNEQFF. The CDR3 bases are TGTGCCGTAATTACGAGCGGGAGAGATCATAGTAATGAGCAGTTCTTC.

This clone was seen a few times. The genes are TRBV5-6 and TRBJ2-1, with D unclear. CDR3 length: 11 amino acids. The germline V gene has CDR1 SGHDT and CDR2 YYEEEE. V was pared by 0 bases and J by 10 bases, with 5 bases between. The CDR3: CASSLGPEQFF. CDR3 coding DNA: TGTGCCAGCAGCTTGGGTCCCGAGCAGTTCTTC.

A few counts support this clone. The chain joins TRBV30 to TRBJ1-4, with a tentative D call TRBD1 (6 bases). CDR3 length equals 14 residues. Trimming left V 7 bases short and J 5 bases short, with 17 bases between. Germline V CDR1 and CDR2: GTSNPN, SVGIG (reference sequence). CDR3 in DNA: TGTGCCTCGATACAGGGCGCCTCGAATGAAAAACTGTTTTTT. Its translation is CASIQGASNEKLFF.

The CDR3 loop is CAISGTGSSYNEQFF. The CDR3 coding sequence is TGTGCCATCAGTGGCACGGGAAGCTCCTACAATGAGCAGTTCTTC. The rearrangement links TRBV10-3 to TRBJ2-1; TRBD2 is a possible D gene (5 bases). The CDR3 runs to 15 residues. Deletions cut 4 bases from V and 0 bases from J, with 10 bases between. Per the germline V gene, CDR1 is ENHRY and CDR2 is SYGVKD.

The V call is TRBV30, the J call TRBJ1-4; 8 bases match TRBD1. This CDR3 has 12 residues. V lost 4 bases and J lost 8; bases outside the gene matches: 3. Per the germline V gene, CDR1 is GTSNPN and CDR2 is SVGIG (reference sequence). This CDR3 is CAWTGTGEKLFF. The CDR3 region has the DNA TGTGCCTGGACCGGGACAGGCGAAAAACTGTTTTTT.

This CDR3 is CSVVKPSETQYF. Written as DNA, the CDR3 is TGCAGCGTTGTAAAACCCTCGGAGACCCAGTACTTC. This chain uses TRBV29-1 with TRBJ2-5, with no clear D. V lost 4 bases and J 5 bases, leaving 11 bases between the germline ends. The CDR3 spans 12 residues. Germline-derived CDR1 and CDR2 are SQVTM and ANQGSEA.

V usage is TRBV7-2 and J usage is TRBJ2-1; D unclear. This CDR3 region has 17 residues. Germline V gene data show CDR1 as SGHTA and CDR2 as FQGNSA. The germline V and J ends were trimmed by 1 base and 0 bases, with 13 bases remaining between them. The CDR3 spells CASSLVGGISSYNEQFF. The DNA of the CDR3 is TGTGCCAGCAGCTTAGTGGGTGGAATAAGCTCCTACAATGAGCAGTTCTTC. Full variable domain (rest looked up from reference TRBV7-2 and TRBJ2-1): GAGVSQSPSNKVTEKGKDVELRCDPISGHTALYWYRQSLGQGLEFLIYFQGNSAPDKSGLPSDRFSAERTGGSVSTLTIQRTQQEDSAVYLCASSLVGGISSYNEQFFGPGTRLTVL.

Comments on this clone: At one of its ends the junction is not consistent with the germline gene, which may arise from a read error. This chain connects TRBV7-7 to TRBJ2-5; D unclear. Germline values: CDR1 SSHAT, CDR2 FNYEAQ (reference sequence). The CDR3 consists of 13 residues. The CDR3 here is CASSLRLLETQYF. The CDR3 DNA reads TGTGCTAGCAGCTTACGACTTTTAGAGACCCAGTACTTC.

The V call is TRBV18, the J call TRBJ2-7; D is possibly TRBD1 or TRBD2 (5 bases each). This CDR3 contains 14 residues. Germline CDR1 is KGHSH and CDR2 is LQKENI. V dropped 3 bases and J dropped 2 bases, with 11 bases sitting between them. CDR3 in amino acids: CASSPRDGAYEQYF. The CDR3 DNA follows: TGTGCCAGCTCACCTCGGGACGGGGCCTACGAGCAGTACTTC.

The chain carries TRBV13 and TRBJ2-7, with D possibly matching TRBD1 (6 bases). Germline values: CDR1 PRHDT, CDR2 FYEKMQ (reference sequence). V was cut by 8 bases and J by 6 bases, with 14 bases left in between. The CDR3 sequence is 12 residues long. CDR3 DNA sequence: TGTGCCAGCGGCAGGGGCGAGAGCGAGCAGTACTTC. It specifies CASGRGESEQYF.